One and the same sample provided the 14 T cell receptor beta chains below, sequenced in a study of blood T cell repertoires in COVID-19. Method: immunoSEQ multiplex PCR; TCRdb's copy keeps in-frame clones and lacks some. The data contain 350,000 to 400,000 clones, 90% of them singletons. The sequenced sample was peripheral blood. The receptors derive from a young man with active or convalescent COVID-19.

This clone has just one count. The chain is built from TRBV6-5 and TRBJ1-1; 7 bases fit TRBD1. The CDR3 sequence is 14 residues long. With 6 bases clipped from V and 4 bases from J, the junction kept 8 bases outside the gene matches. Per germline, CDR1 MNHEY and CDR2 SVGAGI. The CDR3 nucleotides read TGTGCCAGCAGCCGACAGGGATCGACCACTGAAGCTTTCTTT. The encoded protein is CASSRQGSTTEAFF.

The chain combines TRBV25-1 with TRBJ1-6; D not resolved. Trimming removed 4 bases from V and 0 bases from J, with 13 bases in between. This CDR3 comprises 17 residues. Germline V CDR1 and CDR2: MGHDK, SYGVNS. CDR3: CASSGTSGSSYNSPLHF. The CDR3 nucleotides read TGTGCCAGCAGTGGGACTTCGGGGAGCTCCTATAATTCACCCCTCCACTTT.

This chain connects TRBV7-3 to TRBJ2-3, with 10 bases fitting TRBD1. Germline assignment: CDR1 SGHTA and CDR2 FQGTGA. The length of the CDR3 is 15 residues. V gave up 5 bases and J gave up 4 bases; unmatched junction bases: 6. In nucleotides, the CDR3 is TGTGCCAGCAGCAGTGGCGGGACAGGGGCAGATACGCAGTATTTT. The encoded protein is CASSSGGTGADTQYF. The complete variable domain, with remaining parts taken from reference TRBV7-3 and TRBJ2-3, reads GAGVSQTPSNKVTEKGKYVELRCDPISGHTALYWYRQSLGQGPEFLIYFQGTGAADDSGLPNDRFFAVRPEGSVSTLKIQRTERGDSAVYLCASSSGGTGADTQYFGPGTRLTVL.

With respect to this clone: The sample has other DNA sequences that encode this CDR3 too. This chain uses TRBV6-5 with TRBJ1-5, with D unresolved. The V end was cut by 3 bases, the J end by 4 bases, with 7 bases between. The CDR3 has 13 amino acids. Germline CDR1 MNHEY, CDR2 SVGAGI. The CDR3 region has the DNA TGTGCCAGCAGTTATGGCGGGAATCAGCCCCAGCATTTT. Its translation: CASSYGGNQPQHF.

This clone has only a few counts. The genes are TRBV11-2 and TRBJ2-3; weak D call: TRBD2 (7 bases). V gave up 4 bases and J gave up 9 bases, with 14 bases separating them. The germline V gene encodes CDR1 SGHAT and CDR2 FQNNGV. The CDR3 is made up of 13 amino acids. The chain's CDR3 is CASSSRGAKTQYF. The CDR3 DNA is TGTGCCAGCAGCTCCCGGGGGGCCAAGACGCAGTATTTT. Complete variable domain (other parts from reference TRBV11-2 and TRBJ2-3): EAGVAQSPRYKIIEKRQSVAFWCNPISGHATLYWYQQILGQGPKLLIQFQNNGVVDDSQLPKDRFSAERLKGVDSTLKIQPAKLEDSAVYLCASSSRGAKTQYFGPGTRLTVL.

This rearrangement joins TRBV15 to TRBJ1-3; TRBD1 matches 9 bases. Trimming cost V 5 bases and J 3 bases; bases outside gene matches: 2. The germline V gene has CDR1 LNHNV and CDR2 YYDKDF (reference sequence). The CDR3 runs to 14 residues. The CDR3 sequence: CATSYRGLGNTIYF. The DNA for the CDR3 is TGTGCCACCAGCTACAGGGGGCTTGGAAACACCATATATTTT.

The chain employs TRBV28 and TRBJ2-3; no clear D. V was trimmed by 3 bases and J by 4 bases, leaving 11 bases between them. Germline-derived CDR1 and CDR2 are MDHEN and SYDVKM. The CDR3 length is 14 residues. The CDR3 sequence is CASSFSLGSDTQYF. CDR3 coding DNA: TGTGCCAGCAGTTTTAGTCTAGGATCAGATACGCAGTATTTT.

The rearrangement uses TRBV4-1 and TRBJ2-7; D is perhaps TRBD2 (5 bases). Trimming cost V 0 bases and J 4 bases, with 10 bases left between them. This CDR3 spans 14 amino acids. The germline V gene has CDR1 MGHRA and CDR2 YSYEKL. Written as DNA, the CDR3 is TGCGCCAGCAGCCAAGATCTAGCAGAATACGAGCAGTACTTC. Translated: CASSQDLAEYEQYF.

V gene TRBV6-5 combines with J gene TRBJ1-3; D uncertain. Germline V CDR1 and CDR2: MNHEY, SVGAGI. Trimming cost V 8 bases and J 6 bases, with 17 bases left between them. CDR3 length equals 14 residues. CDR3 nucleotides: TGTGCCAGCGGCCTATTGGGGAGGGAAAACACCATATATTTT. Translation gives CASGLLGRENTIYF.

V gene TRBV23-1 combines with J gene TRBJ2-2; D remains ambiguous. TRBV23-1 falls under the ORF class, with uncertain function. V lost 3 bases to trimming and J lost 3 bases, with 14 bases between them. The CDR3 is 16 residues long. CDR3 loop: CASSQSPGEYTGELFF. The CDR3 DNA reads TGCGCCAGCAGTCAGTCCCCCGGAGAATACACCGGGGAGCTGTTTTTT.

The rearrangement joins TRBV11-3 to TRBJ2-1; 7 positions agree with TRBD2. J gave up 6 bases and V 4 bases, and 0 bases lay outside the gene matches. This CDR3 has 12 amino acids. The V gene's germline CDR1 is SGHNT and CDR2 YENEEA. Written as DNA, the CDR3 is TGTGCCAGCAGCTGGGGGGGCAATGAGCAGTTCTTC. Its translation: CASSWGGNEQFF.

V and J are TRBV1 and TRBJ1-6; TRBD1 is the table's D call, not checked against the DNA. TRBV1 is reported as a pseudogene. CDR3 length equals 18 residues. The CDR3 spells CTSSQGTGVYSYNSPLHF. The CDR3 DNA is TGCACCAGCAGCCAGGGTACAGGGGTCTACTCCTATAATTCACCCCTCCACTTT.

There are a few counts of this clone. This chain links TRBV6-5 with TRBJ1-6, with a possible D match to TRBD1 (6 bases). The ends were cut back, 2 bases at V and 9 bases at J, with 14 bases in the middle. CDR3 length equals 15 residues. Germline V gives CDR1 MNHEY, CDR2 SVGAGI. CDR3 loop: CASSYRDTAGSPLHF. DNA for the CDR3: TGTGCCAGCAGTTACCGGGACACCGCGGGTTCACCCCTCCACTTT.

The rearrangement joins TRBV28 to TRBJ2-7; maybe TRBD2 (7 bases). This CDR3 region has 14 residues. V was cut by 3 bases and J by 4 bases, with 13 bases left in between. The germline V gene has CDR1 MDHEN and CDR2 SYDVKM. CDR3 protein: CASSFERDKYEQYF. Written as DNA, the CDR3 is TGTGCCAGCAGTTTCGAGCGGGACAAATACGAGCAGTACTTC.